A selection of T cell receptor beta chains follows, all from one sample in a study of T cells in Graves' hyperthyroidism and ophthalmopathy. TCRdb itself ran the multiplex PCR reads through MiXCR, one entry per CDR3 protein. Of 600,000 to 800,000 distinct CDR3 sequences in the sample, around a third are singletons; the top ten hold around 30%. Input material: blood. These receptors all stem from a woman aged 40 to 50 with Graves' hyperthyroidism. CDR3s include the opening cysteine and the closing phenylalanine or tryptophan. The order of the fields is J gene, D gene, CDR3 length, V gene, clone size, CDR3 DNA, CDR3 protein. A D gene is named only where the DNA matches it firmly. Some rows have no size entry. The others give once, few or many, or a class for an expanded clone.

>TRBJ1-5|.|12|TRBV10-3|.
TGTGCCATCAGTCAGGGGAATCAGCCCCAGCATTTT
CAISQGNQPQHF
>TRBJ1-5|.|13|TRBV4-2|.
TGTGCCAGCCGTACAGGGTGGTTCCAGCCCCAGCATTTT
CASRTGWFQPQHF
>TRBJ1-2|.|14|TRBV15|many
TGTGCCACCAGCAGAGATTGGGGGGCAGGAGGCTACACCTTC
CATSRDWGAGGYTF
>TRBJ1-6|.|19|TRBV7-2|few
TGTGCCAGCAGCTCCGTCCGGGGGTCAGAAGGTTTAGCGAATTCACCCCTCCACTTT
CASSSVRGSEGLANSPLHF
>TRBJ1-6|TRBD1|17|TRBV6-2/TRBV6-3|few
TGTGCCAGCAGTTACGGGTCAGGGGGACCCGTTAATTCACCCCTCCACTTT
CASSYGSGGPVNSPLHF
>TRBJ1-2|.|11|TRBV29-1|few
TGCAGCGTTGAAAGGACTTATGGCTACACCTTC
CSVERTYGYTF
>TRBJ2-2|.|15|TRBV10-3|many
TGTGCCATCAGTGAGGGCAGCCCGAACACCGGGGAGCTGTTTTTT
CAISEGSPNTGELFF
>TRBJ1-3|.|15|TRBV4-1|.
TGCGCCAGCAGCCAAGACGACGGAACTGGAAACACCATATATTTT
CASSQDDGTGNTIYF
>TRBJ1-1|.|16|TRBV7-2|many
TGTGCCAGCAGCTTAGCTTTGGTGGGTGGAGGCACTGAAGCTTTCTTT
CASSLALVGGGTEAFF
>TRBJ1-5|.|13|TRBV7-9|many
TGTGCCAGCAGCTTGGGGCAAGTGGAGCCCCAGCATTTT
CASSLGQVEPQHF
>TRBJ1-2|.|17|TRBV9|once
TGTGCCAGCGGCGTAAGAAGTTCAGGGGATCTCAACTATGGCTACACCTTC
CASGVRSSGDLNYGYTF
>TRBJ1-1|.|15|TRBV20-1|.
TGCAGTACTAGACCCGGGGGCAGTACGTCTTCTGAAGCTTTCTTT
CSTRPGGSTSSEAFF
>TRBJ2-3|.|13|TRBV20-1|.
TGCAGTGCTGATCGGGACACGGGAGATACGCAGTATTTT
CSADRDTGDTQYF
>TRBJ2-2|.|14|TRBV7-9|many
TGTGCCAGCAGCTGGCAAGGGGGCACCGGGGAGCTGTTTTTT
CASSWQGGTGELFF
>TRBJ2-5|TRBD2|20|TRBV7-2|.
TGTGCCAGCAGCTTAGGGGGGTGGGCTAGCGGGGGGGGACTCCAAGAGACCCAGTACTTC
CASSLGGWASGGGLQETQYF
>TRBJ1-2|.|15|TRBV11-2|few
TGTGCCAGCAGCTTAGCAGGGGATGAGGGCTATGGCTACACCTTC
CASSLAGDEGYGYTF
>TRBJ2-6|.|17|TRBV12-3/TRBV12-4|.
TGTGCCAGCAGTACCTATACGGACGGGTCCGGGGCCAACGTCCTGACTTTC
CASSTYTDGSGANVLTF
>TRBJ2-7|.|18|TRBV7-8|.
TGTGCCAGCAGTTATTTCTACAACGTGGAGACCGGACACTACGAGCAGTACTTC
CASSYFYNVETGHYEQYF
>TRBJ1-1|.|14|TRBV14|few
TGTGCCAGCAGCCAAGGGACCCTGGCCAGTGAAGCTTTCTTT
CASSQGTLASEAFF
>TRBJ2-3|.|16|TRBV7-9|few
TGTGCCAGCAGCTTAGAACCGGGGGATTCCACAGATACGCAGTATTTT
CASSLEPGDSTDTQYF
>TRBJ1-5|.|12|TRBV29-1|once
TGCAGCACCCCCCGAGGCAATCAGCCCCAGCATTTT
CSTPRGNQPQHF
>TRBJ2-5|.|11|TRBV29-1|.
TGCAGCCCAACCGAGGGGGAGACCCAGTACTTC
CSPTEGETQYF
>TRBJ1-6|TRBD1|14|TRBV4-1|.
TGCGCCAGCAGCCAGCGGACAGGGAATTCACCCCTCCACTTT
CASSQRTGNSPLHF
>TRBJ1-2|TRBD1|16|TRBV7-6|many
TGTGCCAGCAGCTTGGGGAGACAGGGAAGGTTTAGTGGCTACACCTTC
CASSLGRQGRFSGYTF
>TRBJ2-7|.|14|TRBV10-3|few
TGTGCCATCAGTGGTGTAGAGAGCTCCTACGAGCAGTACTTC
CAISGVESSYEQYF
>TRBJ1-2|TRBD1|14|TRBV13|many
TGTGCCAGCAGCTTAATGACAGGGGGATATGGCTACACCTTC
CASSLMTGGYGYTF
>TRBJ2-6|.|14|TRBV6-1|many
TGTGCCAGCAGTGACGACTCTGGGGCCAACGTCCTGACTTTC
CASSDDSGANVLTF
>TRBJ1-1|TRBD1|15|TRBV29-1|.
TGCAGCGCCGGTGTGGGACAGGGGTGGAACACTGAAGCTTTCTTT
CSAGVGQGWNTEAFF
>TRBJ1-5|.|14|TRBV12-3/TRBV12-4|many
TGTGCCAGCAGTTGGGGGACCGGGAATCAGCCCCAGCATTTT
CASSWGTGNQPQHF
>TRBJ1-5|.|15|TRBV4-3|.
TGCGCCAGCAGCCAAAAAAGTGGGAGCAATCAGCCCCATCATTTT
CASSQKSGSNQPHHF
>TRBJ2-7|TRBD1|14|TRBV6-6|few
TGTGCCAGCAGAAGCCCTGACAGGGGCTACGAGCAGTACTTC
CASRSPDRGYEQYF
>TRBJ1-4|TRBD1|14|TRBV20-1|few
TGCAGTGCTAGAGATCGGGACAGAGATGAAAAACTGTTTTTT
CSARDRDRDEKLFF
>TRBJ2-7|.|15|TRBV4-2|many
TGTGCCAGCAGCCAGGGCCGGGACGCCTCCTACGAGCAGTACTTC
CASSQGRDASYEQYF
>TRBJ1-5|.|13|TRBV27|.
TGTGCCAGCAGTTTTGACCCCAATCAGCCCCAGCATTTT
CASSFDPNQPQHF
>TRBJ1-4|.|16|TRBV9|many
TGTGCCAGCAGTCAACGGCATGAGGCAACTAATGAAAAACTGTTTTTT
CASSQRHEATNEKLFF
>TRBJ1-1|.|13|TRBV18|.
TGTGCCAGCTCAAATCCAGACACTTGGAAAGCTTTCTTT
CASSNPDTWKAFF
>TRBJ1-2|TRBD1|17|TRBV4-3|many
TGCGCCAGCAGCCAAGCAACAGGGGGCGGGAAAGGCTATGGCTACACCTTC
CASSQATGGGKGYGYTF
>TRBJ1-2|TRBD1|15|TRBV7-9|.
TGTGCCAGCAGAAAGACAGGGCAGGGTATCTATGGCTACACCTTC
CASRKTGQGIYGYTF
>TRBJ2-5|.|13|TRBV7-8|few
TGTGCCAGCAGCAGGGGACACGAAGAGACCCAGTACTTC
CASSRGHEETQYF
>TRBJ1-5|.|11|TRBV6-5|many
TGTGCCAGCAGGATACAGGGAGATTGGCATTTT
CASRIQGDWHF
>TRBJ1-5|.|16|TRBV4-3|few
TGCGCCAGCAGCCAAGATCCGGGCCTCTCTAATCAGCCCCAGCATTTT
CASSQDPGLSNQPQHF